This TCR beta chain derives from a study of patients and donors after allogeneic stem cell transplantation. TCRdb re-called the RT-PCR reads through MiXCR, storing one row per CDR3 protein. The table lists roughly 960,000 distinct CDR3 sequences, under 20% of them singletons. This clonotype has more than one count but fewer than ten. Germline CDR1 reads LNHNV; CDR2 reads YYDKDF (reference sequence). V lost 1 base, J lost 5 bases, and 8 bases stayed unmatched. The CDR3 spans 15 residues. Sequencing used blood, either unsorted or a sorted T cell fraction (not recorded which). This clonotype originated in a human donor who was either an allogeneic HSCT recipient or a stem cell or donor lymphocyte infusion donor (not recorded which). It is not recorded whose cells these are; they may come from a transplant donor. The V call is TRBV15, the J call TRBJ2-7; 7 bases align to TRBD2. The DNA for the CDR3 is TGTGCCACCAGCAGAGCCCTAGCGGCCGGTCACGAGCAGTACTTC. It specifies CATSRALAAGHEQYF.